This passage covers 7 T cell receptor beta chains from one sample sequenced in a study of CD8 T cells in Susac syndrome. cDNA came from about 0.5 to 1 ug RNA primed by random hexamers. Via MiXCR, TCRdb re-called the immunoSEQ multiplex PCR reads, giving one row per CDR3 protein. The sample holds about 190,000 distinct CDR3 sequences, approximately 93% seen once. The sequenced sample was CD4+ T cells from PBMCs. These receptors all come from a human donor in good health.

In DNA form, the CDR3 reads TGCGCCAGCAGCTTGCCGGGACAGAATAATTCACCCCTCCACTTT. Translation gives CASSLPGQNNSPLHF. The chain employs TRBV5-1 and TRBJ1-6; 7 bases fit TRBD1. The length of the CDR3 is 15 residues. The trim removed 1 base at V and 5 bases at J, leaving 3 bases unmatched. Looked up from germline, CDR1 is SGHRS and CDR2 is YFSETQ.

The chain recombines TRBV12-3 or TRBV12-4 with TRBJ1-6, with 7 nucleotides matching TRBD1. The CDR3 length is 15 residues. The V gene end was trimmed by 3 bases and the J gene end by 6 bases; junction bases not matched to a gene: 5. This chain's CDR3 is CASSFFGDSNSPLHF. Here the CDR3 DNA reads TGTGCCAGCAGTTTCTTCGGGGACAGTAATTCACCCCTCCACTTT.

V usage is TRBV10-3 and J usage is TRBJ1-3; TRBD1 matches at 8 bases. V was clipped by 3 bases and J by 1 base; unmatched bases: 5. Germline CDR1 reads ENHRY; CDR2 reads SYGVKD. The CDR3 is made up of 16 amino acids. CDR3 sequence: CAISDYRGKSGNTIYF. The CDR3 DNA reads TGTGCCATCAGTGACTACAGGGGGAAGTCTGGAAACACCATATATTTT.

This clonotype was seen a single time. The chain couples TRBV29-1 to TRBJ1-5, with 7 bases aligning to TRBD1. Germline assignment: CDR1 SQVTM and CDR2 ANQGSEA. The junction had 19 bases not matched to a gene; V was cut back by 7 bases and J by 1 base. CDR3 size: 18 residues. CDR3 DNA: TGCAGCGGGCTGACAGGGCGCGACTCACGTTGGAGCAATCAGCCCCAGCATTTT. Protein: CSGLTGRDSRWSNQPQHF.

J is TRBJ1-6 and V is TRBV7-6, with 7 bases aligning to TRBD1. The CDR3 runs to 18 residues. Germline CDR1 is SGHVS and CDR2 is FNYEAQ. With V trimmed by 6 bases and J by 8 bases, 19 bases remained unmatched. CDR3 bases: TGTGCCAGCAGTCTAAAAGTGGGAGGGGGCAGTCGGGATTCACCCCTCCACTTT. As protein: CASSLKVGGGSRDSPLHF. Full variable domain (remainder filled in from reference TRBV7-6 and TRBJ1-6): GAGVSQSPRYKVTKRGQDVALRCDPISGHVSLYWYRQALGQGPEFLTYFNYEAQQDKSGLPNDRFSAERPEGSISTLTIQRTEQRDSAMYRCASSLKVGGGSRDSPLHFGNGTRLTVT.

This clonotype was found once. The chain is built from TRBV28 and TRBJ1-5, with D possibly matching TRBD1 (5 bases). CDR3 size: 15 residues. Germline lookup yields CDR1 MDHEN and CDR2 SYDVKM. The germline V and J ends were trimmed by 2 bases and 2 bases, with 10 bases remaining between them. The CDR3: CASSLGGWGNQPQHF. CDR3 DNA sequence: TGTGCCAGCAGTTTAGGGGGTTGGGGCAATCAGCCCCAGCATTTT.

This chain links TRBV6-5 with TRBJ2-7, with D possibly TRBD1 on 6 matching bases. The germline V and J ends were trimmed by 5 bases and 2 bases, with 10 bases remaining between them. Germline CDR1 is MNHEY and CDR2 is SVGAGI. The CDR3 is 13 amino acids. The CDR3: CASSVDRAYEQYF. For the CDR3, the DNA is TGTGCCAGCAGTGTGGACAGAGCCTACGAGCAGTACTTC.